These T cell receptor beta chains were read from a single sample in a study of cytomegalovirus exposure and HLA in healthy donors. Profiled with immunoSEQ multiplex PCR; TCRdb holds only in-frame clones, not every one. Counted here are some 150,000 clones, over 60% occurring once; the ten biggest clones make up around 7%. The sample consisted of PBMCs. These TCRs come from a middle-aged man in good health and CMV-seropositive. Each CDR3 is given with its conserved first and last residue. The D gene is left open where the match is weak. The size entry is marked missing in some rows and otherwise reads once, few, many or a size class.

- | TRBD1 | TRBJ1-5 | TRBV28 | TGTGCCAGCAGCCCGACGGACAGGGGAGTAAATCAGCCCCAGCATTTT | CASSPTDRGVNQPQHF
- | - | TRBJ1-3 | TRBV5-4 | TGTGCCAGCAGCTTGGGGACACCAAGCTCTGGAAACACCATATATTTT | CASSLGTPSSGNTIYF
- | - | TRBJ1-4 | TRBV5-6 | TGTGCCAGCAGCTTGGTTGGGACAACCGCAACTAATGAAAAACTGTTTTTT | CASSLVGTTATNEKLFF
few | TRBD1 | TRBJ2-7 | TRBV13 | TGTGCCAGCAGTAAACAGGGGTCCAACTACGAGCAGTACTTC | CASSKQGSNYEQYF
once | - | TRBJ1-6 | TRBV2 | TGTGCCAGCAGTTCAGGGATACTTTTGAGCTCCTATAATTCACCCCTCCACTTT | CASSSGILLSSYNSPLHF
- | TRBD2 | TRBJ2-2 | TRBV29-1 | TGCAGCGTCCTACTAGCGGGGGCCTTCACCGGGGAGCTGTTTTTT | CSVLLAGAFTGELFF
- | TRBD1 | TRBJ1-5 | TRBV19 | TGTGCCAGTAGTATAGACAGGGGGCGAAGCAATCAGCCCCAGCATTTT | CASSIDRGRSNQPQHF
- | TRBD1 | TRBJ2-3 | TRBV19 | TGTGCCAGTAGCCTGGGGACAGACTTACCCACAGATACGCAGTATTTT | CASSLGTDLPTDTQYF
- | - | TRBJ1-5 | TRBV5-1 | TGCGCCAGCAGTTTAAGGGGTGGCAATCAGCCCCAGCATTTT | CASSLRGGNQPQHF
- | - | TRBJ2-1 | TRBV9 | TGTGCCAGCAGCGTAGCTTTAGGGAGCTCCTACAATGAGCAGTTCTTC | CASSVALGSSYNEQFF
- | TRBD2 | TRBJ2-5 | TRBV2 | TGTGCCAGCTCAGAATCTCTCGGGCGGGGGGGCAACTTC | CASSESLGRGGNF
- | - | TRBJ1-1 | TRBV9 | TGTGCCAGCAGCTCCCACCCGGGGGTCCGCATCACTGAAGCTTTCTTT | CASSSHPGVRITEAFF
- | TRBD1 | TRBJ1-5 | TRBV27 | TGTGCCAGCAGCTACAGGGGCTGGGGTCAGCCCCAGCATTTT | CASSYRGWGQPQHF
- | - | TRBJ1-1 | TRBV13 | TGTGCCAGCACAGGCAGGGGTAACACTGAAGCTTTCTTT | CASTGRGNTEAFF
- | - | TRBJ1-1 | TRBV7-2 | TGTGCCAGCAGCATCCAACCAAGGGGAACTGAAGCTTTCTTT | CASSIQPRGTEAFF
- | - | TRBJ1-4 | TRBV28 | TGTGCCAGCAGTTCGAGTCTTGAAAAACTGTTTTTT | CASSSSLEKLFF
- | TRBD1 | TRBJ1-3 | TRBV10-1 | TGCGCCAGCAGCGCAGGGGGCAGCGCTGGAAACACCATATATTTT | CASSAGGSAGNTIYF
- | - | TRBJ1-2 | TRBV4-2 | TGTGCCAGCAGCCAAGATTCAGGGGACGCCTTTGGACGTGGCTACACCTTC | CASSQDSGDAFGRGYTF
few | - | TRBJ2-6 | TRBV5-4 | TGTGCCAGCAGCTTGGGGTCAATAGGGGCCGGGGCCAACGTCCTGACTTTC | CASSLGSIGAGANVLTF
- | - | TRBJ2-2 | TRBV13 | TGTGCCAGCAGCTCTCCCCGCGGCGGGGAGCTGTTTTTT | CASSSPRGGELFF
- | TRBD2 | TRBJ2-7 | TRBV6-6 | TGTGCCAGCAGTCCCAGGGTAGCGGGAAGCGAGCAGTACTTC | CASSPRVAGSEQYF
- | - | TRBJ1-1 | TRBV9 | TGTGCCAGCAGCGTAGCAGGAGGAGACACTGAAGCTTTCTTT | CASSVAGGDTEAFF
- | - | TRBJ1-2 | TRBV28 | TGTGCCAGCAGCACAGGAGGGCTTAACTATGGCTACACCTTC | CASSTGGLNYGYTF
once | TRBD1 | TRBJ1-6 | TRBV27 | TGTGCCAGCACCTTGCGACAGGGGAACAATTCACCCCTCCACTTT | CASTLRQGNNSPLHF
- | - | TRBJ2-7 | TRBV19 | TGTGCCAGTAGCATTACTACGGGAAGGCAGTACTTC | CASSITTGRQYF
- | TRBD1 | TRBJ1-4 | TRBV10-3 | TGTGCCGCATCCGGGACAGGGTATGAAAAACTGTTTTTT | CAASGTGYEKLFF
- | - | TRBJ2-7 | TRBV5-6 | TGTGCCAGCACCATTCCGGGACTCCGCCTGAAGGTGCACTTC | CASTIPGLRLKVHF
- | - | TRBJ2-3 | TRBV9 | TGTGCCAGCAGCGGAGGGACTCGGGATACGCAGTATTTT | CASSGGTRDTQYF
- | - | TRBJ1-2 | TRBV23-1 | TGCGCCAGCAGTCAAATCAGGGGCGTCTATGGCTACACCTTC | CASSQIRGVYGYTF
- | TRBD1 | TRBJ2-7 | TRBV5-4 | TGTGCCAGCAGCAATCGACAGGGGGACTCCTACGAGCAGTACTTC | CASSNRQGDSYEQYF
- | TRBD2 | TRBJ2-3 | TRBV9 | TGTGCCAGCAGCGAACAACCGGGACTAGCCCACACAGATACGCAGTATTTT | CASSEQPGLAHTDTQYF
- | - | TRBJ2-7 | TRBV19 | TGTGCCAGTAGTATAAGTACGGGGACCTACGAGCAGTACTTC | CASSISTGTYEQYF
- | TRBD1 | TRBJ1-4 | TRBV6-1 | TGTGCCAGCACCAGGGGGGCAACTAATGAAAAACTGTTTTTT | CASTRGATNEKLFF
- | TRBD1 | TRBJ1-2 | TRBV6-6 | TGTGCCAGCAGCCCTTCGGGACAGCACACGAAGGGCTACACCTTC | CASSPSGQHTKGYTF
- | - | TRBJ2-7 | TRBV14 | TGTGCCAGCAGCCTGGGGGCAGGGTACTCCTACGAGCAGTACTTC | CASSLGAGYSYEQYF
few | TRBD2 | TRBJ2-5 | TRBV2 | TGTGCCAGCAAAGGCGGGGGGGTTCAAGAGACCCAGTACTTC | CASKGGGVQETQYF
- | TRBD1 | TRBJ2-7 | TRBV4-1 | TGCGCCAGCAGCCAATCTTGGACAGGGAATTACGAGCAGTACTTC | CASSQSWTGNYEQYF
- | - | TRBJ2-5 | TRBV5-1 | TGCGCCAGCAGCGCGGGACTTGGGCAAGAGACCCAGTACTTC | CASSAGLGQETQYF
- | TRBD1 | TRBJ1-1 | TRBV6-1 | TGTGCCAGCAGTCGGGACAGGGGAGGGAACACTGAAGCTTTCTTT | CASSRDRGGNTEAFF
few | - | TRBJ1-5 | TRBV7-9 | TGTGCCAGCAGCTTAGCGGGCAGCAATCAGCCCCAGCATTTT | CASSLAGSNQPQHF
- | - | TRBJ2-7 | TRBV4-1 | TGCGCCAGCAGCCAAGACGGATCGACGAGGGACGAGCAGTACTTC | CASSQDGSTRDEQYF
- | - | TRBJ2-2 | TRBV5-1 | TGCGCCAGCAGCTTGACGGTCGGGGAGCTGTTTTTT | CASSLTVGELFF
- | TRBD2 | TRBJ2-2 | TRBV7-7 | TGTGCTAGCAGCTTAAGGCCTAGCGGGGGAACCGGGGAGCTGTTTTTT | CASSLRPSGGTGELFF
- | - | TRBJ2-3 | TRBV27 | TGTGCCAGCAGTTCGACTAGTGAGACGCAGTATTTT | CASSSTSETQYF
- | TRBD1 | TRBJ1-1 | TRBV4-2 | TGTGCCAGCAGCCAAGGACGTGGGGACAGCCGACTTGAAGCTTTCTTT | CASSQGRGDSRLEAFF
once | - | TRBJ2-3 | TRBV28 | TGTGCCAGCAGCCAAAGGGGAAAGAGCACAGATACGCAGTATTTT | CASSQRGKSTDTQYF
- | TRBD2 | TRBJ2-1 | TRBV11-2 | TGTGCCAGCAGCTTAGTAGCGGGGGGGCCCCCCTACAATGAGCAGTTCTTC | CASSLVAGGPPYNEQFF
- | - | TRBJ2-7 | TRBV7-2 | TGTGCCAGCAGGTTAACAGGGTGGACGGGGCTAAAGCAGTACTTC | CASRLTGWTGLKQYF
- | TRBD1 | TRBJ2-7 | TRBV19 | TGTGCCAGTAGGCCCGGGGACAGGGCCTACGAGCAGTACTTC | CASRPGDRAYEQYF
- | TRBD1 | TRBJ2-1 | TRBV28 | TGTGCCACCCAGGGGGCGAGGAATGAGCAGTTCTTC | CATQGARNEQFF
- | - | TRBJ2-5 | TRBV5-4 | TGTGCCAGCAGCTTCCCTGGGAGAGAGACCCAGTACTTC | CASSFPGRETQYF
- | TRBD2 | TRBJ2-1 | TRBV5-1 | TGCGCCAGCAGCCAGCCGAAGACCGGGGGGAGATACAATGAGCAGTTCTTC | CASSQPKTGGRYNEQFF
- | TRBD1 | TRBJ1-4 | TRBV18 | TGTGCCAGCTCAGGGGGACAGGCAACAACTAATGAAAAACTGTTTTTT | CASSGGQATTNEKLFF